This TCR beta chain was captured in a study of blood T cell repertoires in COVID-19. This clone was counted between two and nine times. In the original processing: The authors estimated nucleated cell counts from reference gene primer amplification. Sequenced by immunoSEQ multiplex PCR; TCRdb stores in-frame clones only, minus some. V, J and clone size were drawn from that table, and D and trimming were deduced from the DNA. This table has tens of thousands of clones, 90% appearing once. The V and J ends lost 4 bases and 6 bases respectively, with 11 bases between them. Germline-derived CDR1 and CDR2 are LGHDT and YNNKEL (reference sequence). The length of the CDR3 is 13 residues.

The chain recombines TRBV3-1 (or the pseudogene TRBV3-2) with TRBJ2-3; maybe TRBD2 (7 bases). Sequencing was done on a sample of peripheral blood. The clonotype comes from a human donor in a cohort sampled during active COVID-19. The DNA for the CDR3 is TGTGCCAGCAGCCCCGGGGGGCGGGATACGCAGTATTTT. It translates to CASSPGGRDTQYF.